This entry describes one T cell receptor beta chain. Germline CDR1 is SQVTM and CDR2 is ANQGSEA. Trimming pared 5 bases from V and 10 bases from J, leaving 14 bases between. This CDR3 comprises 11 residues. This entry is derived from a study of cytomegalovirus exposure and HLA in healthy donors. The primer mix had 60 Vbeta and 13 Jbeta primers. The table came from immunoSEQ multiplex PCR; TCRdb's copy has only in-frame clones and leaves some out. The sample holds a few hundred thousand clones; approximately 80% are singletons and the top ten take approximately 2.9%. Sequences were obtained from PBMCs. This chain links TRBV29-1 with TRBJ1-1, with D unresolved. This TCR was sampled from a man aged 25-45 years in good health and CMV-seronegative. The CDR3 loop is CSVFGREGAFF. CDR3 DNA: TGCAGCGTTTTTGGACGGGAGGGAGCTTTCTTT. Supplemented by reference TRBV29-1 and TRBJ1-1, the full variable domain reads SAVISQKPSRDICQRGTSLTIQCQVDSQVTMMFWYRQQPGQSLTLIATANQGSEATYESGFVIDKFPISRPNLTFSTLTVSNMSPEDSSIYLCSVFGREGAFFGQGTRLTVV.